Below, one T cell receptor (beta chain) is given with its context. Authors' processing steps: Amplified reference gene primers provided the basis for estimating nucleated cell counts. Libraries were prepared by immunoSEQ multiplex PCR; TCRdb keeps only in-frame clonotypes and omits some of them. The V and J calls and clone size were taken over from that table, and D and trimming were inferred from the DNA. Of 200,000 to 250,000 clones in the sample, nearly 90% are singletons; the top ten hold 3% to 3.5%. Germline V gene lookup returns CDR1 LGHNA and CDR2 YSLEER. The CDR3 contains 16 residues. The V and J ends lost 4 bases and 2 bases respectively, with 17 bases between them. The data belong to a study of blood T cell repertoires in COVID-19. Study at large: The study drew acute and convalescent COVID-19 samples from the United States, Italy and Spain.

The sequencing sample was made of peripheral blood. This TCR was recovered from a man aged 18 to 29 with active or convalescent COVID-19. This chain links TRBV4-3 with TRBJ1-1; D is possibly TRBD1 (5 bases). The CDR3: CASSRGLTGLNTEAFF. For the CDR3, the DNA is TGCGCCAGCAGCCGGGGCCTTACCGGGCTAAACACTGAAGCTTTCTTT.